This TCR beta chain appears in the sequencing data of a study of shared clonotypes between healthy human individuals. The CDR3 sequence is 15 residues long. The ends were cut back, 4 bases at V and 1 base at J, with 11 bases in the middle. Germline CDR1 reads SGHAT; CDR2 reads FQNNGV. General study findings and limits: Donor clonotype sharing was expected to depend on sequencing depth. Sampling involved blood alone; tissue repertoires likely differ.

Unsorted PBMC DNA went through sequencing on ten immunoSEQ deep assay plates. Data came from immunoSEQ multiplex PCR; TCRdb stores just in-frame clones and leaves some out. Here the sample spans roughly 500,000 clones, roughly 77% being singletons. Worth noting for this clone: Its antigen is as yet unknown. Within the sample, other DNA sequences also encode this same CDR3.

The TCR was taken from a woman aged 40 to 55 in good health. Some clones in this sample may be carry-over from other donors' samples. Sequencing was carried out using PBMCs. The V and J genes are TRBV11-2 and TRBJ2-1; D is unclear. For the CDR3, the DNA is TGTGCCAGCAGCTCCGTGGCAGGTTCCTACAATGAGCAGTTCTTC. It translates to CASSSVAGSYNEQFF.